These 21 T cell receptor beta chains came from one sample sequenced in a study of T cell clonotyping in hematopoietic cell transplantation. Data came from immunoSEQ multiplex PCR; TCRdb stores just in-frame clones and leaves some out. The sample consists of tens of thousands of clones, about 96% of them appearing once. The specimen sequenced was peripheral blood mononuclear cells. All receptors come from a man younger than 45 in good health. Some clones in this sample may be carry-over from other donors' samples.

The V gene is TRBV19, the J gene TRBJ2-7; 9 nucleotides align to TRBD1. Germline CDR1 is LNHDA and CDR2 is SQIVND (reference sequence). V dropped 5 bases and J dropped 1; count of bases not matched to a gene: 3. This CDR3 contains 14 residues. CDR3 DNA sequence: TGTGCCAGTAGTGTGGGGACAGGGTCCTACGAGCAGTACTTC. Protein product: CASSVGTGSYEQYF.

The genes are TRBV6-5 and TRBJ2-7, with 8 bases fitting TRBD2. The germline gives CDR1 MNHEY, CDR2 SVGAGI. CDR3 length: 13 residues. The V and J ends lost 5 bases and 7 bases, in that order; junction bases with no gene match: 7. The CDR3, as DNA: TGTGCCAGCAGTCCAGGACTAGCAAGAGAGCAGTACTTC. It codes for CASSPGLAREQYF.

The CDR3 sequence: CASSLDLAETQYF. DNA for the CDR3: TGTGCCAGCAGCTTAGATCTCGCGGAGACCCAGTACTTC. The V gene is TRBV11-2, the J gene TRBJ2-5; D is ambiguous. V was pared by 0 bases and J by 5 bases, with 7 bases between. The germline V gene has CDR1 SGHAT and CDR2 FQNNGV. The CDR3 has 13 residues.

The CDR3 here is CAWSVRGVFGNTIYF. The CDR3 region has the DNA TGTGCCTGGAGTGTACGTGGGGTCTTCGGAAACACCATATATTTT. This sequence joins TRBV30 and TRBJ1-3; D gene unclear. V was shortened by 0 bases and J by 4 bases, with 13 bases between the two germline ends. Germline assignment: CDR1 GTSNPN and CDR2 SVGIG (reference sequence). This CDR3 has 15 amino acids.

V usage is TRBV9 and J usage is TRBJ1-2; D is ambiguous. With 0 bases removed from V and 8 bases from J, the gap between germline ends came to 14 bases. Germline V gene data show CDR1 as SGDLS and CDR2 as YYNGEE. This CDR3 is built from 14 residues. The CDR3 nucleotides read TGTGCCAGCAGCGTAGAATCGAGGGCCGGGGGCTACACCTTC. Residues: CASSVESRAGGYTF.

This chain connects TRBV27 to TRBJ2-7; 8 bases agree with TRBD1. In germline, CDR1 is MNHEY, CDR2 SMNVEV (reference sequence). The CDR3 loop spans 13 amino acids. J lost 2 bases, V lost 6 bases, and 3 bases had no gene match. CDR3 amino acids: CASSPGQAYEQYF. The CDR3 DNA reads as TGTGCCAGCAGCCCGGGACAGGCCTACGAGCAGTACTTC.

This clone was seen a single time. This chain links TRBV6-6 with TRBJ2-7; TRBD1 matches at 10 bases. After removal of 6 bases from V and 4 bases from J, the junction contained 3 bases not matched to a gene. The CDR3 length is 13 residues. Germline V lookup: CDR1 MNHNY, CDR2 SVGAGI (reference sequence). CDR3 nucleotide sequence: TGTGCCAGCAGCCCGGACAGGGGGTACGAGCAGTACTTC. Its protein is CASSPDRGYEQYF.

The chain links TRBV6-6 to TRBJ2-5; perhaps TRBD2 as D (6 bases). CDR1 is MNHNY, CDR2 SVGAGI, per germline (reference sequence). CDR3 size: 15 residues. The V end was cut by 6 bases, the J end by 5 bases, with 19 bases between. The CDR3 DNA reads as TGTGCCAGCAGCCCCCTGAAGCTAGCGATGGAGACCCAGTACTTC. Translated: CASSPLKLAMETQYF.

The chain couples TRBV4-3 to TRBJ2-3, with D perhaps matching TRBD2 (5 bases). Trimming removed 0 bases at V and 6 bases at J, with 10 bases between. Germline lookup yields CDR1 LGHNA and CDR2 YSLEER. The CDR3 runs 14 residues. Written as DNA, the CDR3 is TGCGCCAGCAGCCAAGATCTGGGCGGGGATACGCAGTATTTT. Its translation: CASSQDLGGDTQYF.

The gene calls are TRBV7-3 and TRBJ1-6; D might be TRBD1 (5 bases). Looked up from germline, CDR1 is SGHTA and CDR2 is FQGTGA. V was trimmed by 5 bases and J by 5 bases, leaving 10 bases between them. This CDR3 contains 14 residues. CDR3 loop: CASSQGRNNSPLHF. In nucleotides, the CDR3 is TGTGCCAGCAGCCAGGGACGGAATAATTCACCCCTCCACTTT.

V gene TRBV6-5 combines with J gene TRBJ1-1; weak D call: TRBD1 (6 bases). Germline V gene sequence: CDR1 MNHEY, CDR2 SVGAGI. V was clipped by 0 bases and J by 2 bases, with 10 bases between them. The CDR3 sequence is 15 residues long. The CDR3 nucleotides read TGTGCCAGCAGTTACTCCCCAGGGGTTAACACTGAAGCTTTCTTT. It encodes CASSYSPGVNTEAFF.

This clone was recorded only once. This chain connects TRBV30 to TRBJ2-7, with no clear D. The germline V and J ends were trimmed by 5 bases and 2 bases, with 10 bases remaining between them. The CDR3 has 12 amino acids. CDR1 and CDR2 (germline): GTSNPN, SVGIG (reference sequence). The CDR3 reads CAWGNPPYEQYF. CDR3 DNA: TGTGCCTGGGGTAACCCACCCTACGAGCAGTACTTC.

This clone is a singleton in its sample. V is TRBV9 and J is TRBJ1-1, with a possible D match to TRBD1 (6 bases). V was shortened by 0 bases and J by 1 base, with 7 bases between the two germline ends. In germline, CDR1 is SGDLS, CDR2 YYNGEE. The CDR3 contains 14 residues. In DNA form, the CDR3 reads TGTGCCAGCAGCGTAGAGGGACAGAACACTGAAGCTTTCTTT. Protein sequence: CASSVEGQNTEAFF. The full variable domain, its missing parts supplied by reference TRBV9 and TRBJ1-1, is DSGVTQTPKHLITATGQRVTLRCSPRSGDLSVYWYQQSLDQGLQFLIQYYNGEERAKGNILERFSAQQFPDLHSELNLSSLELGDSALYFCASSVEGQNTEAFFGQGTRLTVV.

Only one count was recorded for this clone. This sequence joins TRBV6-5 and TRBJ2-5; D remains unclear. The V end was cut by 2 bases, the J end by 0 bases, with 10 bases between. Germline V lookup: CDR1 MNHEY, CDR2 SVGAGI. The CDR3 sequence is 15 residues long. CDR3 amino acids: CASSYGQKYQETQYF. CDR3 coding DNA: TGTGCCAGCAGTTACGGGCAGAAGTACCAAGAGACCCAGTACTTC.

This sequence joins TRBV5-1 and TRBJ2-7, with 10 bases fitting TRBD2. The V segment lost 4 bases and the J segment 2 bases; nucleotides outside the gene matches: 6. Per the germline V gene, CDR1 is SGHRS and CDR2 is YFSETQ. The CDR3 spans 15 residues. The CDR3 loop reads CASSGSSGGAYEQYF. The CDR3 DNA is TGCGCCAGCAGCGGTTCCAGCGGGGGGGCCTACGAGCAGTACTTC.

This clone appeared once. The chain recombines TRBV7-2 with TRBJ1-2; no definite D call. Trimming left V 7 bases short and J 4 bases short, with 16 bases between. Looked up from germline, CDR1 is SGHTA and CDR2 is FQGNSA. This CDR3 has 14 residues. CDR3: CASKQPSGAYGYTF. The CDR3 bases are TGTGCCAGCAAACAGCCCTCGGGTGCCTATGGCTACACCTTC.

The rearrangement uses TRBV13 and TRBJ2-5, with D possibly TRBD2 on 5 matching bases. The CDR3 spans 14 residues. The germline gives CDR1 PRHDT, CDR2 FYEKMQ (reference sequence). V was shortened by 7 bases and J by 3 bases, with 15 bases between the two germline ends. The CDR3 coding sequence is TGTGCCAGCAAGTATGCATGGCGGGAAGAGACCCAGTACTTC. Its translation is CASKYAWREETQYF.

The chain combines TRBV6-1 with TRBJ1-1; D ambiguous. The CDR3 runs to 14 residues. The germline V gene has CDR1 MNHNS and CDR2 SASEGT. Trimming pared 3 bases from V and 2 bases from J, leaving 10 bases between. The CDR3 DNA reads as TGTGCCAGCAGTGAGACCGGGAGTAACACTGAAGCTTTCTTT. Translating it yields CASSETGSNTEAFF.

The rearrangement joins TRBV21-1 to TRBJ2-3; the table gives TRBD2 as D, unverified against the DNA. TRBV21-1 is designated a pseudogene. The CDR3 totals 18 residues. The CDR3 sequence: CASRSKWAGAILTDTQYF. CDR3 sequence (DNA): TGTGCCAGCAGGTCAAAGTGGGCGGGGGCCATACTCACAGATACGCAGTATTTT.

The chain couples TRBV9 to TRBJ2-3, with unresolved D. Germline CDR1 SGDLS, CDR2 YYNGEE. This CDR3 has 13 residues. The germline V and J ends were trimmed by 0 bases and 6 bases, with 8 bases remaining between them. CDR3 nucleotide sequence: TGTGCCAGCAGCGTAGCAACAGATGATACGCAGTATTTT. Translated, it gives CASSVATDDTQYF.

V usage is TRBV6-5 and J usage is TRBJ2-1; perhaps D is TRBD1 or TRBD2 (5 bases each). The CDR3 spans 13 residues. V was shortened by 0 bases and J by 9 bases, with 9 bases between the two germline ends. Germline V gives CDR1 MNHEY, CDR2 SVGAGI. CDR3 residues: CASSYSTAVEQFF. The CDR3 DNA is TGTGCCAGCAGTTACTCGACAGCGGTTGAGCAGTTCTTC.